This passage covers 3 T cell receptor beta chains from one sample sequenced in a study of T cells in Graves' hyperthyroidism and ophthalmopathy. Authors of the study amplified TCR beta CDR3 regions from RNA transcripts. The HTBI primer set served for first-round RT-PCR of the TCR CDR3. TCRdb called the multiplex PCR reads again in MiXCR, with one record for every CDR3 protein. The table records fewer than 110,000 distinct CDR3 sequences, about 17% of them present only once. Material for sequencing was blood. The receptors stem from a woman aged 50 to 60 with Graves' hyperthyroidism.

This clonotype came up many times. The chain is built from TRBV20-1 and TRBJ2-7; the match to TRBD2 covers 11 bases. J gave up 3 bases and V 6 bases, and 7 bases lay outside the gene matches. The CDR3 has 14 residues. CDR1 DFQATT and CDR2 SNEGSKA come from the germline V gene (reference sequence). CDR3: CSAPFSGRGYEQYF. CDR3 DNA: TGCAGTGCCCCATTTAGCGGGAGGGGCTACGAGCAGTACTTC.

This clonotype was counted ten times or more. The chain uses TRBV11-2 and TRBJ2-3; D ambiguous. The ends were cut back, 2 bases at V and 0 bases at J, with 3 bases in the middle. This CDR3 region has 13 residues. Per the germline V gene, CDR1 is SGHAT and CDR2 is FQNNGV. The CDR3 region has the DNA TGTGCCAGCAGCTTATCCAGCACAGATACGCAGTATTTT. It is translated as CASSLSSTDTQYF. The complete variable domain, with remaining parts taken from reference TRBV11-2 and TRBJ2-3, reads EAGVAQSPRYKIIEKRQSVAFWCNPISGHATLYWYQQILGQGPKLLIQFQNNGVVDDSQLPKDRFSAERLKGVDSTLKIQPAKLEDSAVYLCASSLSSTDTQYFGPGTRLTVL.

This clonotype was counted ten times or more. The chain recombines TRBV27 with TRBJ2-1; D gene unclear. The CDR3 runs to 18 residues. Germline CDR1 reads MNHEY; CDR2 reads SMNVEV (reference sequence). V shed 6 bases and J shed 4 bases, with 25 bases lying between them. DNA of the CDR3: TGTGCCAGCAGGCTGAGGAGTTTACAAACCCAAATATACAATGAGCAGTTCTTC. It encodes CASRLRSLQTQIYNEQFF.